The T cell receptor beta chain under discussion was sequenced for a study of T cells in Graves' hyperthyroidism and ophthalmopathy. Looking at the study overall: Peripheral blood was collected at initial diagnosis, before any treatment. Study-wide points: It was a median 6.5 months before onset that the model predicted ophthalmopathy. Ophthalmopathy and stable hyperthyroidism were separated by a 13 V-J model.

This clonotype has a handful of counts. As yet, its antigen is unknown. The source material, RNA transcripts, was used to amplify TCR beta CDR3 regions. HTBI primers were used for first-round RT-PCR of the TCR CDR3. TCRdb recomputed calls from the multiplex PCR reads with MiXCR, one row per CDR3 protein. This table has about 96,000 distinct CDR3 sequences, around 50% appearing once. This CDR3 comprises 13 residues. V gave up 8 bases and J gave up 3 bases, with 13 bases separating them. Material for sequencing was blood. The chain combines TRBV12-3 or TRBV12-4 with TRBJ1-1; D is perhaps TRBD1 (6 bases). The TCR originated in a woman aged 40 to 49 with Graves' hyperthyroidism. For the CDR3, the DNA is TGTGCCAGCTCACAAAGGGGGGACACTGAAGCTTTCTTT. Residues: CASSQRGDTEAFF.